This T cell receptor (beta chain) was sequenced for a study of molecular identifiers for immune sequencing clone quantification. Germline CDR1 reads DFQATT; CDR2 reads SNEGSKA (reference sequence). This CDR3 region has 11 residues. Trimming stripped 6 bases from V and 2 bases from J, with 7 bases between. This clonotype has at least ten counts. Using its own MiXCR run on the PCR reads, TCRdb lists one record per CDR3 protein. The table records about 63,000 distinct CDR3 sequences, about 19% of them present only once. Material: naive CD8+ T cells from blood, with Jurkat cell RNA spiked in. Sample subset: FACS-sorted CD8+CD4-CCR7+CD45RA+ naive T cells. This chain links TRBV20-1 with TRBJ1-1; D gene ambiguous. The receptor comes from a human donor in good health. Some libraries in this study had Jurkat cell RNA spiked in. In DNA form, the CDR3 reads TGCAGTGCACCTCTAAACACTGAAGCTTTCTTT. Amino acids: CSAPLNTEAFF.